This T cell receptor beta chain was profiled in a study of blood T cell repertoires in COVID-19. Overall study: Specimens from acute and convalescent COVID-19 originated in the United States, Italy and Spain. PBMCs, B-cell-depleted T cells, or T cells were the source of the cDNA or gDNA that made up the material.

As handled by the study authors: For nucleated cells, counts were estimated from reference gene primer amplification. This table comes from immunoSEQ multiplex PCR, and its TCRdb copy is limited to in-frame clones, with some not included. V and J calls and clone size are as listed in that table; D and trimming were resolved from the DNA. The sample gives under 130,000 clones, roughly 69% of which show up once; less than 6.5% is in the top ten. The CDR3 extends over 16 amino acids. V shed 3 bases and J 4 bases; nucleotides not matched to a gene: 3. Germline CDR1 is SNHLY and CDR2 is FYNNEI. This clonotype originated in a man older than 75 with acute or convalescent COVID-19. Specimen: peripheral blood. This chain connects TRBV2 to TRBJ2-3; 14 bases map to TRBD2. The chain's CDR3 is CASSEGLAGDADTQYF. In DNA, the CDR3 is TGTGCCAGCAGTGAGGGACTAGCGGGAGATGCAGATACGCAGTATTTT.